The 16 T cell receptor beta chains below all came from one sample that was sequenced in a study of blood T cell repertoires in COVID-19 (dated by TCRdb to 2018 to 2020). Library method: the immunoSEQ multiplex PCR assay. TCRdb limited this immuneACCESS table to in-frame rearrangements with V and J called. A share of clones is missing; checked studies link under half to unresolved V genes, and the rest is unexplained. The table for this sample lists around 160,000 clones; around 80% of them were counted only once. The ten most abundant clones make up roughly 15% of the sample. Sequencing was carried out using peripheral blood. These receptors came from a human donor with acute or convalescent COVID-19. The donor label of this sample is uncertain.

This chain joins TRBV6-2 or TRBV6-3 and TRBJ1-1; D may be TRBD1 (6 bases). This CDR3 has 13 residues. Looked up from germline, CDR1 is MNHEY and CDR2 is SVGEGT. V dropped 5 bases and J dropped 10 bases, with 17 bases sitting between them. CDR3 bases: TGTGCCAGCAGTCGCCGGACAGACCGAGGAGCTTTCTTT. Translated, it gives CASSRRTDRGAFF.

The gene calls are TRBV4-2 and TRBJ1-3, with D perhaps TRBD1 (5 bases). In germline, CDR1 is LGHNA, CDR2 YNFKEQ. V lost 0 bases and J lost 3, with 21 bases in between. This CDR3 spans 19 amino acids. The CDR3 here is CASSQEVRGGTRIGNTIYF. CDR3 in DNA: TGTGCCAGCAGCCAAGAAGTCCGGGGGGGAACTAGAATTGGAAACACCATATATTTT.

This clone was recorded only once. Here the CDR3 reads CASSSRTGGGNSPLHF. The CDR3 nucleotides are TGTGCCAGCAGCTCCCGGACAGGGGGCGGGAATTCACCCCTCCACTTT. The chain is built from TRBV5-4 and TRBJ1-6; 11 bases are a match to TRBD1. CDR3 length equals 16 residues. Trimming took 3 bases from V and 7 from J; bases not matched to a gene: 6. Germline V CDR1 and CDR2: SGHNT, YYREEE (reference sequence). The variable domain in full, completed from reference TRBV5-4 and TRBJ1-6, reads ETGVTQSPTHLIKTRGQQVTLRCSSQSGHNTVSWYQQALGQGPQFIFQYYREEENGRGNFPPRFSGLQFPNYSSELNVNALELDDSALYLCASSSRTGGGNSPLHFGNGTRLTVT.

The rearrangement links TRBV29-1 to TRBJ1-3; no reliable D call. V was shortened by 5 bases and J by 0 bases, with 8 bases between the two germline ends. The CDR3 covers 13 residues. In germline, CDR1 is SQVTM, CDR2 ANQGSEA. In nucleotides, the CDR3 is TGCAGCGTTCTAGTCCTCTCTGGAAACACCATATATTTT. This translates into CSVLVLSGNTIYF.

This sequence joins TRBV30 and TRBJ2-3; D might be TRBD2 (6 bases). The CDR3 consists of 15 residues. Germline CDR1 and CDR2: GTSNPN and SVGIG (reference sequence). Trimming cost V 0 bases and J 5 bases, with 15 bases left between them. The CDR3 sequence is CAWSVRAGRRDTQYF. The CDR3 DNA follows: TGTGCCTGGAGTGTACGGGCAGGGAGGAGAGATACGCAGTATTTT.

This chain links TRBV6-4 with TRBJ2-3, with 8 positions matching TRBD2. Germline values: CDR1 MRHNA, CDR2 SNTAGT. V lost 4 bases to trimming and J lost 4 bases; unmatched junction nucleotides: 10. CDR3 length: 16 amino acids. The CDR3 coding sequence is TGTGCCAGCAGTGCTATATCAAGCGGGGGTCCAGATACGCAGTATTTT. It translates to CASSAISSGGPDTQYF.

CDR3 bases: TGCGCCAGCAGCTTGGATGGGGAGGGGGAGCTGTTTTTT. It translates to CASSLDGEGELFF. The chain joins TRBV5-1 to TRBJ2-2, with D possibly being TRBD2 (5 bases). The germline V and J ends were trimmed by 0 bases and 8 bases, with 8 bases remaining between them. Germline V lookup: CDR1 SGHRS, CDR2 YFSETQ. The CDR3 extends over 13 amino acids.

This clone occurred a few times. The CDR3 sequence: CASSLGAIGNTEAFF. The CDR3 DNA sequence: TGCGCCAGCAGCTTGGGGGCTATTGGGAACACTGAAGCTTTCTTT. This chain joins TRBV5-1 and TRBJ1-1; D is undetermined. This CDR3 has 15 amino acids. Germline lookup yields CDR1 SGHRS and CDR2 YFSETQ. V was shortened by 0 bases and J by 1 base, with 10 bases between the two germline ends.

This chain connects TRBV6-5 to TRBJ2-5; TRBD1 aligns across 7 bases. V lost 10 bases and J lost 5; bases outside the gene matches: 16. Germline CDR1 is MNHEY and CDR2 is SVGAGI. The CDR3 loop spans 15 amino acids. The chain's CDR3 is CAIHPDRQGVETQYF. CDR3 bases: TGTGCCATCCACCCGGACAGGCAGGGGGTGGAGACCCAGTACTTC.

The chain's CDR3 is CASSLTPTRQGSRSPLHF. CDR3 coding DNA: TGCGCCAGCAGCTTGACACCGACCCGACAGGGTTCACGTTCACCCCTCCACTTT. The chain uses TRBV5-1 and TRBJ1-6; the match to TRBD1 covers 7 bases. Germline CDR1 is SGHRS and CDR2 is YFSETQ. The CDR3 contains 18 residues. Trimming took 1 base from V and 9 from J; bases not matched to a gene: 16.

A word on this clone: The same CDR3 also results from other DNA sequences found in this sample. The chain combines TRBV11-3 with TRBJ1-1; D is unclear. CDR3 length equals 12 residues. CDR1 and CDR2 (germline): SGHNT, YENEEA. Trimming cost V 4 bases and J 3 bases, with 6 bases left between them. CDR3: CASSSADTEAFF. The CDR3 nucleotides read TGTGCCAGCAGCTCCGCAGACACTGAAGCTTTCTTT.

The chain combines TRBV19 with TRBJ2-4, with 9 bases matching TRBD1. The CDR3 has 17 amino acids. The germline gives CDR1 LNHDA, CDR2 SQIVND (reference sequence). V gave up 4 bases and J gave up 10 bases; unmatched junction bases: 17. The CDR3 loop reads CASSTQNRGRASEIQYF. In nucleotides, the CDR3 is TGTGCCAGTAGTACCCAGAACAGGGGGCGGGCATCAGAGATTCAGTACTTC.

The chain recombines TRBV7-2 with TRBJ2-1; a weak D match, TRBD2 (5 bases). Trimming removed 3 bases at V and 6 bases at J, with 12 bases between. Germline V gene data show CDR1 as SGHTA and CDR2 as FQGNSA. CDR3 length equals 14 residues. CDR3 amino acids: CASSLMTAGNEQFF. CDR3 DNA: TGTGCCAGCAGCTTGATGACCGCGGGCAATGAGCAGTTCTTC. Full variable domain (outside the CDR3, taken from reference TRBV7-2 and TRBJ2-1): GAGVSQSPSNKVTEKGKDVELRCDPISGHTALYWYRQSLGQGLEFLIYFQGNSAPDKSGLPSDRFSAERTGGSVSTLTIQRTQQEDSAVYLCASSLMTAGNEQFFGPGTRLTVL.

J is TRBJ2-1 and V is TRBV19; 9 bases are shared with TRBD2. The V gene end was trimmed by 5 bases and the J gene end by 3 bases; junction bases not matched to a gene: 5. The CDR3 is made up of 15 amino acids. Germline loops: CDR1 LNHDA, CDR2 SQIVND (reference sequence). The CDR3 spells CASSPSGANYNEQFF. The CDR3 nucleotides read TGTGCCAGTAGTCCTAGCGGGGCCAACTACAATGAGCAGTTCTTC.

The chain carries TRBV6-1 and TRBJ2-7; 12 nucleotides match TRBD2. Trimming removed 5 bases from V and 7 bases from J; junction bases left unmatched: 9. In germline, CDR1 is MNHNS, CDR2 SASEGT. There are 15 residues in the CDR3. CDR3 sequence: CASSPGTSGFFEQYF. The CDR3 nucleotides read TGTGCCAGCAGTCCGGGGACTAGCGGGTTCTTTGAGCAGTACTTC.

V and J are TRBV11-2 and TRBJ1-4, with 7 bases that match TRBD1. Germline CDR1 and CDR2: SGHAT and FQNNGV. This CDR3 spans 17 amino acids. The V gene end was trimmed by 4 bases and the J gene end by 0 bases; junction bases not matched to a gene: 8. The DNA for the CDR3 is TGTGCCAGCAGCTCACAGGGGCTCCTCGCAACTAATGAAAAACTGTTTTTT. Translated, it gives CASSSQGLLATNEKLFF. The full variable domain, with the rest looked up from reference TRBV11-2 and TRBJ1-4, is EAGVAQSPRYKIIEKRQSVAFWCNPISGHATLYWYQQILGQGPKLLIQFQNNGVVDDSQLPKDRFSAERLKGVDSTLKIQPAKLEDSAVYLCASSSQGLLATNEKLFFGSGTQLSVL.